The 10 T cell receptor beta chains given below trace back to one sample, sequenced in a study of cytomegalovirus exposure and HLA in healthy donors. TCRdb keeps only in-frame clones here, not all; method: immunoSEQ multiplex PCR. This sample has about 120,000 clones, with about 89% found just once. Sequences were obtained from PBMCs. Source of these receptors: a woman aged 18 to 35 in good health and CMV-seronegative.

The chain uses TRBV5-4 and TRBJ2-7, with D perhaps matching TRBD1 (6 bases). Trimming pared 2 bases from V and 2 bases from J, leaving 11 bases between. Germline CDR1 and CDR2: SGHNT and YYREEE (reference sequence). The CDR3 is 14 residues long. The DNA of the CDR3 is TGTGCCAGCAGCTTCGGTGCAGGGGCCTACGAGCAGTACTTC. This sequence encodes CASSFGAGAYEQYF.

This chain connects TRBV5-5 to TRBJ1-5, with D uncertain. V gave up 4 bases and J gave up 3 bases, with 11 bases separating them. The CDR3 has 14 residues. The germline CDR1 and CDR2 sequences are SGHKS and YYEKEE (reference sequence). This CDR3 reads CASSPGENNQPQHF. The CDR3 DNA is TGTGCCAGCAGCCCCGGGGAGAACAATCAGCCCCAGCATTTT.

The J gene is TRBJ2-3, the V gene TRBV6-1; 11 nucleotides line up with TRBD2. Losses at the gene ends were 5 bases for V and 3 bases for J; bases not matched to a gene: 1. CDR1 MNHNS and CDR2 SASEGT come from the germline V gene. The CDR3 is made up of 14 amino acids. The CDR3 reads CASSTSGSTDTQYF. The CDR3 DNA is TGTGCCAGCAGTACTAGCGGGAGTACAGATACGCAGTATTTT.

J is TRBJ2-7 and V is TRBV19, with D possibly matching TRBD1 (6 bases). Germline CDR1 reads LNHDA; CDR2 reads SQIVND (reference sequence). Deletions cut 5 bases from V and 3 bases from J, with 14 bases between. This CDR3 has 14 residues. CDR3 sequence: CASSARDKDYEQYF. The DNA of the CDR3 is TGTGCCAGTAGTGCCCGGGACAAAGACTACGAGCAGTACTTC.

The count of this clone is one. J is TRBJ2-3 and V is TRBV5-1; 11 bases map to TRBD1. The CDR3 loop spans 16 amino acids. J lost 5 bases, V lost 6 bases, and 11 bases had no gene match. Germline V CDR1 and CDR2: SGHRS, YFSETQ. The CDR3 region has the DNA TGCGCCAGCAACCTATGGGACAGGGGGGCACAAGATACGCAGTATTTT. This sequence encodes CASNLWDRGAQDTQYF.

Here the CDR3 DNA reads TGTGCCATCAGCCGACTAGCGAACCAAGAGACCCAGTACTTC. Translated, it gives CAISRLANQETQYF. The chain joins TRBV10-3 to TRBJ2-5; 8 positions match TRBD2. Germline CDR1 reads ENHRY; CDR2 reads SYGVKD. This CDR3 region has 14 residues. With V trimmed by 6 bases and J by 0 bases, 3 bases remained unmatched.

The chain uses TRBV7-9 and TRBJ2-1; D remains unclear. V shed 0 bases and J shed 10 bases, with 4 bases lying between them. CDR1 is SEHNR, CDR2 FQNEAQ, per germline (reference sequence). The CDR3 sequence is 11 residues long. The CDR3 is CASSLATEQFF. In nucleotides, the CDR3 is TGTGCCAGCAGCTTAGCGACAGAGCAGTTCTTC.

The chain combines TRBV5-3 with TRBJ2-7; the match to TRBD1 covers 8 bases. TRBV5-3 is recorded as an ORF, its role being uncertain. The CDR3 has 14 amino acids. J was trimmed by 4 bases and V by 4 bases; bases with no gene match: 7. The CDR3 DNA reads as TGTGCCAGAAGCACCGGGACAGGCGGTTACGAGCAGTACTTC. It encodes CARSTGTGGYEQYF.

This chain connects TRBV9 to TRBJ1-1; 9 nucleotides match TRBD1. V was pared by 0 bases and J by 8 bases, with 11 bases of the junction left unmatched. This CDR3 spans 16 amino acids. In germline, CDR1 is SGDLS, CDR2 YYNGEE. The CDR3 region is CASSVEGTGKGVEAFF. In DNA form, the CDR3 reads TGTGCCAGCAGCGTAGAGGGGACAGGGAAGGGTGTGGAAGCTTTCTTT.

DNA of the CDR3: TGTGCCAGCAGTTTAGATGGGGCACCAAGGAGTCGGGCTTTCTTT. The encoded protein is CASSLDGAPRSRAFF. The rearrangement joins TRBV27 to TRBJ1-1; a weak D match, TRBD1 (5 bases). V lost 2 bases and J 11 bases, leaving 21 bases between the germline ends. The CDR3 totals 15 residues. The V gene's germline CDR1 is MNHEY and CDR2 SMNVEV (reference sequence).